This TCR beta chain was captured by sequencing in a study of cytomegalovirus exposure and HLA in healthy donors. Study-level results: A later analysis appeared to link common viral pathogens to several of the most significant clusters. Prior analysis indicated that the majority of TCR beta V segments exhibited productivity approximately 87% or approximately 30% of the time. In a later analysis, compared with equally common non-associated chains, HLA-associated beta chains were more expanded. Later analysis placed DRB1 highest and HLA-C lowest in TCR association rates, which differed by HLA locus.

The PCR was carried out with 60 Vbeta primers and 13 Jbeta primers. The table came from immunoSEQ multiplex PCR; TCRdb's copy has only in-frame clones and leaves some out. The data contain 100,000 to 150,000 clones, about 10% of them singletons. CDR3 length: 15 amino acids. The germline V gene encodes CDR1 SEHNR and CDR2 FQNEAQ (reference sequence). Trimming took 1 base from V and 5 from J; bases not matched to a gene: 2. This clone has a handful of counts. Its antigen remains unidentified. V and J are TRBV7-9 and TRBJ2-6, with TRBD2 matching over 7 bases. Sequencing was done on a sample of PBMCs. The sequence came from a woman between 18 and 29 years old in good health and CMV-seropositive. The CDR3 region is CASSLGGGRANVLTF. In nucleotides, the CDR3 is TGTGCCAGCAGCTTAGGGGGAGGGCGGGCCAACGTCCTGACTTTC. The full variable domain, with the rest looked up from reference TRBV7-9 and TRBJ2-6, is DTGVSQNPRHKITKRGQNVTFRCDPISEHNRLYWYRQTLGQGPEFLTYFQNEAQLEKSRLLSDRFSAERPKGSFSTLEIQRTEQGDSAMYLCASSLGGGRANVLTFGAGSRLTVL.